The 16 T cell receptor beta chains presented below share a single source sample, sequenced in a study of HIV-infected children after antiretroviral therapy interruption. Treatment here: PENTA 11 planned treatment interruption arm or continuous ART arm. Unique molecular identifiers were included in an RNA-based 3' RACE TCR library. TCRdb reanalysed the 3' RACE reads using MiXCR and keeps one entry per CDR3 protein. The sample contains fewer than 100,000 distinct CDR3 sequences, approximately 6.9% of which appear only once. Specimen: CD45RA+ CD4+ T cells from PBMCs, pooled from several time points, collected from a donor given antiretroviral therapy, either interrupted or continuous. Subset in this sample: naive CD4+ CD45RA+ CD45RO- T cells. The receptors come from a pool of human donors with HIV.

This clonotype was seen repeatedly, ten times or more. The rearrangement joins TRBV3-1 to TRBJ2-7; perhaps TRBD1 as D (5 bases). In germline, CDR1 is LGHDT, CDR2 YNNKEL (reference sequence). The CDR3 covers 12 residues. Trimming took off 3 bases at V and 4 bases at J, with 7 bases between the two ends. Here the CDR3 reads CASSQDTYEQYF. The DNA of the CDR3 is TGTGCCAGCAGCCAGGACACTTACGAGCAGTACTTC.

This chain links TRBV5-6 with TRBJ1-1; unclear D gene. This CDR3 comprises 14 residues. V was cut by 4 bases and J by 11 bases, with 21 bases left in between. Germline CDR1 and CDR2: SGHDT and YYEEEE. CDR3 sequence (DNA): TGTGCCAGCAGCCCCCCGATCACCGACGGCGTGGCTTTCTTT. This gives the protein CASSPPITDGVAFF.

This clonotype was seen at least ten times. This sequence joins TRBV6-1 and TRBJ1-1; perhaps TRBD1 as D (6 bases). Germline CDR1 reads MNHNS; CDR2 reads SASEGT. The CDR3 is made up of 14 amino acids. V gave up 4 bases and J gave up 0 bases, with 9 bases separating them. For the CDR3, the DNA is TGTGCCAGCAGTGCCAGGGGCATGAACACTGAAGCTTTCTTT. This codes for CASSARGMNTEAFF.

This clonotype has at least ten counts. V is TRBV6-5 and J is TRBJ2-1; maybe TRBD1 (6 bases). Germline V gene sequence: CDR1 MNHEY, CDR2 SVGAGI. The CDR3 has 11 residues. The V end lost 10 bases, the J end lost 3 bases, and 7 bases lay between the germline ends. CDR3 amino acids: CATTGYNEQFF. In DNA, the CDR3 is TGTGCCACGACAGGCTACAATGAGCAGTTCTTC.

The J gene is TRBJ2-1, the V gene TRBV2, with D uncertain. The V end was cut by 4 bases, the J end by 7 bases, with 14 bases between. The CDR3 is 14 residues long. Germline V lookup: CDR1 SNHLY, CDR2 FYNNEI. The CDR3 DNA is TGTGCCAGCAGTGGTAGAGCCCGAGCGAATGAGCAGTTCTTC. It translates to CASSGRARANEQFF.

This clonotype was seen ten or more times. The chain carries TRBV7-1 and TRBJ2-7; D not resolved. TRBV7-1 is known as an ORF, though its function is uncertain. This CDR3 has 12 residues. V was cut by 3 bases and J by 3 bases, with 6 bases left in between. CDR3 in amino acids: CASSSSDYEQYF. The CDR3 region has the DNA TGTGCCAGCAGCTCCTCGGACTACGAGCAGTACTTC.

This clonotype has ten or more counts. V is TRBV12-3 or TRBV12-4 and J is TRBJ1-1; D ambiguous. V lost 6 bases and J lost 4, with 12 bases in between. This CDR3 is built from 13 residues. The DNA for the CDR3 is TGTGCCAGCAGCCTTTGGAAGGGCACTGAAGCTTTCTTT. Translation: CASSLWKGTEAFF.

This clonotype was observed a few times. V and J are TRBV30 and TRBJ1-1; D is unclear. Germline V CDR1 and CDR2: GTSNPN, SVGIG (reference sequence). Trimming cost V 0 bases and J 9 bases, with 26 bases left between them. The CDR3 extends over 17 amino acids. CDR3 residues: CAWSVPDLMGGRTKAFF. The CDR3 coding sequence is TGTGCCTGGAGTGTACCGGACCTAATGGGAGGACGAACAAAAGCTTTCTTT.

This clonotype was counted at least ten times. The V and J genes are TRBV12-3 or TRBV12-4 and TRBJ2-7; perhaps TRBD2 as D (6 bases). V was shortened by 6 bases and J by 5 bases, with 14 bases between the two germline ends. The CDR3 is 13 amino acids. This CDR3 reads CASRPGRRDEQYF. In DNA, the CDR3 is TGTGCCAGCAGGCCCGGGAGAAGAGACGAGCAGTACTTC.

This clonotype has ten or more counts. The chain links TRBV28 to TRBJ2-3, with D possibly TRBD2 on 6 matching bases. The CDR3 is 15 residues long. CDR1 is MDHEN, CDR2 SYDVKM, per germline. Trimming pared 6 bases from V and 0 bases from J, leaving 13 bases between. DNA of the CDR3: TGTGCCAGCAGCCCCGGGGGTGAGAGCACAGATACGCAGTATTTT. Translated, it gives CASSPGGESTDTQYF.

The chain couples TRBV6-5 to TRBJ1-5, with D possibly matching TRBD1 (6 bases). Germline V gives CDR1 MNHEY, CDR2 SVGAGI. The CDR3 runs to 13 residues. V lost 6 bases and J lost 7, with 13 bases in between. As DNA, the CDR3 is TGTGCCAGCAGGGCTTCAGGGGACCAGCCCCAGCATTTT. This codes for CASRASGDQPQHF.

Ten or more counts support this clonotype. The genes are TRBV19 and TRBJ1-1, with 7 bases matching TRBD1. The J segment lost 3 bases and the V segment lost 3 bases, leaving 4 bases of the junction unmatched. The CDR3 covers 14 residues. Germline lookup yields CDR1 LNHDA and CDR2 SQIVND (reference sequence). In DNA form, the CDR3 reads TGTGCCAGTAGTATTGACAGGGTTGACACTGAAGCTTTCTTT. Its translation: CASSIDRVDTEAFF.

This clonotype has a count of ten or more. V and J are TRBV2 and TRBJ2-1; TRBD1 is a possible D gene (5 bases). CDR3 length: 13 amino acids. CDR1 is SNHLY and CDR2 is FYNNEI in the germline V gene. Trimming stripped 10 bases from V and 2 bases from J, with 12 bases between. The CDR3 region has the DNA TGTGCCACCCGTGACAGTGCCTACAATGAGCAGTTCTTC. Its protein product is CATRDSAYNEQFF.

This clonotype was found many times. The CDR3 is CASSPGAPTRGYF. CDR3 DNA sequence: TGTGCCAGCTCACCGGGCGCGCCGACGCGAGGGTACTTC. The chain links TRBV18 to TRBJ2-4, with D unresolved. Germline-derived CDR1 and CDR2 are KGHSH and LQKENI. Trimming left V 3 bases short and J 15 bases short, with 18 bases between. The CDR3 consists of 13 residues.

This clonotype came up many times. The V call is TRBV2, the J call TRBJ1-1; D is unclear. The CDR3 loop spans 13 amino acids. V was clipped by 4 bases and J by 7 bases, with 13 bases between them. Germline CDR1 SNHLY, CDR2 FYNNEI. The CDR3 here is CASSARWADEAFF. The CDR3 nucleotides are TGTGCCAGCAGTGCAAGGTGGGCGGATGAAGCTTTCTTT.

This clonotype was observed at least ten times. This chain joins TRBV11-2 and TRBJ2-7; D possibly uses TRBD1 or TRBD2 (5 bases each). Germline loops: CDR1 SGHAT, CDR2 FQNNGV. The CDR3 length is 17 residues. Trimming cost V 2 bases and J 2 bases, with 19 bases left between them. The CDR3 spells CASSLLSWGPGAYEQYF. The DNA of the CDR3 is TGTGCCAGCAGCTTACTTTCATGGGGACCCGGGGCCTACGAGCAGTACTTC.